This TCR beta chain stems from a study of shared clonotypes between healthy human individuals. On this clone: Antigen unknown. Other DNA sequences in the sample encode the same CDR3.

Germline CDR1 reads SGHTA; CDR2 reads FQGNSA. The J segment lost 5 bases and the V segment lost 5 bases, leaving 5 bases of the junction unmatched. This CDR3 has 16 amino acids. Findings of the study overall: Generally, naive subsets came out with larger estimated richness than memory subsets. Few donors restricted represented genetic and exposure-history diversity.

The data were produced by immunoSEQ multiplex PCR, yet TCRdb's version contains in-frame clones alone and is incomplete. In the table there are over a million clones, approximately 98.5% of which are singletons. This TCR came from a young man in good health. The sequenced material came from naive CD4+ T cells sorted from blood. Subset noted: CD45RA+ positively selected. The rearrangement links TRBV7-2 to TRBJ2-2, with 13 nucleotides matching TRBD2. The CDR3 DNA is TGTGCCAGCAGCCCTCGGACTAGCGGGAGAACCGGGGAGCTGTTTTTT. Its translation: CASSPRTSGRTGELFF.